This T cell receptor beta chain is from a study of post-analysis software for immune sequencing data. Study context: Relapsing-remitting, secondary progressive and progressive-relapsing multiple sclerosis courses were included. Study results and caveats: Multiple sclerosis patients had significantly lower normalized Chao1 diversity than controls. Five or six TRBV segments were significantly more frequent in patients than in controls. TRBV5-6, TRBV5-1 and TRBV20-1 were among these segments.

CDR3 length: 15 residues. The germline V and J ends were trimmed by 6 bases and 8 bases, with 20 bases remaining between them. Germline V gives CDR1 SGHTA, CDR2 FQGNSA. For this clonotype: The target antigen is unknown.

Unique molecular identifiers tagged the TCR beta cDNA libraries. From the PCR reads, TCRdb called clonotypes with MiXCR, one entry per CDR3 protein. This table holds hundreds of thousands of distinct CDR3 sequences, 44% found once. This chain joins TRBV7-2 and TRBJ2-1; D may be TRBD1 (6 bases). This sequence originates from a girl under 18 with multiple sclerosis. Sequenced sample: blood. This CDR3 reads CASSRAGTLFDEQFF. CDR3 DNA: TGTGCCAGCAGTAGAGCCGGGACACTTTTCGATGAGCAGTTCTTC.